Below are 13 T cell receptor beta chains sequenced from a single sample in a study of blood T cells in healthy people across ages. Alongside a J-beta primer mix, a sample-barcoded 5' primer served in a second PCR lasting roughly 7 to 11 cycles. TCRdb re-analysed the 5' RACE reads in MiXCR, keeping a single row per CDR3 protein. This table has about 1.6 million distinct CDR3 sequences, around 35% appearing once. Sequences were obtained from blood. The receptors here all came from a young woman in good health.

DNA for the CDR3: TGTGCCAGCAGACTAAAGGGCCCCAGGTGGGATACGCAGTATTTT. This gives the protein CASRLKGPRWDTQYF. The V gene is TRBV27, the J gene TRBJ2-3, with D uncertain. CDR1 is MNHEY and CDR2 is SMNVEV in the germline V gene (reference sequence). Between the trimmed V and J ends, which lost 6 bases and 6 bases, there was a span of 19 bases. This CDR3 is 15 amino acids long.

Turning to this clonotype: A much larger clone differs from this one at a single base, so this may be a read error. The CDR3 is CASSSELVYGYTF. The CDR3 bases are TGTGCCAGCAGCTCGGAACTGGTTTATGGCTACACCTTC. V usage is TRBV7-9 and J usage is TRBJ1-2; D unclear. Germline V gives CDR1 SEHNR, CDR2 FQNEAQ (reference sequence). This CDR3 is built from 13 residues. The V and J ends lost 4 bases and 5 bases respectively, with 11 bases between them.

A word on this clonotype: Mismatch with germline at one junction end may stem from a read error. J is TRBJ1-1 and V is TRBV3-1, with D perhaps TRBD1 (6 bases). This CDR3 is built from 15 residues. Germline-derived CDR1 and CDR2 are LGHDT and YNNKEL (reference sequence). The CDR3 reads CASSQDMDSNTGAFF. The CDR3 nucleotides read TGTGCCAGCAGCCAAGATATGGACAGTAACACTGGAGCTTTCTTT.

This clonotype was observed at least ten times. CDR3 DNA sequence: TGCAGCGTCGGGGGACAGTTCCAAGAGACCCAGTACTTC. It encodes CSVGGQFQETQYF. The genes are TRBV29-1 and TRBJ2-5, with a weak D call TRBD1 (7 bases). This CDR3 contains 13 residues. V lost 6 bases and J 1 base, leaving 12 bases between the germline ends. CDR1 is SQVTM, CDR2 ANQGSEA, per germline. The full variable domain, with the rest looked up from reference TRBV29-1 and TRBJ2-5, is SAVISQKPSRDICQRGTSLTIQCQVDSQVTMMFWYRQQPGQSLTLIATANQGSEATYESGFVIDKFPISRPNLTFSTLTVSNMSPEDSSIYLCSVGGQFQETQYFGPGTRLLVL.

This CDR3 reads CASSLVGTGPDGYTF. CDR3 DNA: TGTGCCAGCAGCTTAGTCGGGACGGGACCTGATGGCTACACCTTC. The chain recombines TRBV7-6 with TRBJ1-2; a possible D gene is TRBD1 (5 bases). This CDR3 region has 15 residues. With 1 base removed from V and 6 bases from J, the gap between germline ends came to 15 bases. Germline V CDR1 and CDR2: SGHVS, FNYEAQ.

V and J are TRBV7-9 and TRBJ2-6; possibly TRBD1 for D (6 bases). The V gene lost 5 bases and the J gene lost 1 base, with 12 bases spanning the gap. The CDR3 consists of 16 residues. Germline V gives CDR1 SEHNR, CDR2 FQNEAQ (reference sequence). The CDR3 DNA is TGTGCCAGCAGCGCTCCGAGGGGGTCTGGGGCCAACGTCCTGACTTTC. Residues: CASSAPRGSGANVLTF.

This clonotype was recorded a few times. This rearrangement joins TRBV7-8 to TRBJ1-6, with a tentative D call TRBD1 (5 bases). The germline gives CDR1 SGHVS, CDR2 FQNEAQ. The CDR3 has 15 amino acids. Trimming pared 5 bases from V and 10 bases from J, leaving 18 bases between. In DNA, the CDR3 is TGTGCCAGCAGCCCCTCAGGGCGGGGCGTCTCACCCCTCCACTTT. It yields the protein CASSPSGRGVSPLHF.

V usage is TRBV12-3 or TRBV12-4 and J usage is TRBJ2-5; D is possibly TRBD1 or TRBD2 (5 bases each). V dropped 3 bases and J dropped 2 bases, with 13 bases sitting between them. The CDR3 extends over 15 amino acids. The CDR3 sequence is CASSFKTGRQETQYF. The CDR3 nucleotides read TGTGCCAGCAGTTTCAAAACGGGACGGCAAGAGACCCAGTACTTC.

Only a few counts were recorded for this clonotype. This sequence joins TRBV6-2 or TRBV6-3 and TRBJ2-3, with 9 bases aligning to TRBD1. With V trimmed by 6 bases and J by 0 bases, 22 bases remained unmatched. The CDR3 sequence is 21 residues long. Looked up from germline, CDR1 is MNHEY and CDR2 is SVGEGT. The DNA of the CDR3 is TGTGCCAGCAGCCGAGAACTTCCGGGACAGGGATCAGTCTTGAGCACAGATACGCAGTATTTT. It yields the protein CASSRELPGQGSVLSTDTQYF.

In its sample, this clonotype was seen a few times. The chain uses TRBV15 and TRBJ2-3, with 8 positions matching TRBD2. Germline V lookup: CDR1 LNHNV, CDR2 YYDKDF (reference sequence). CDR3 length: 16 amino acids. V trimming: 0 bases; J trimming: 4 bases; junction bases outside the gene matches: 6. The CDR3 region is CATSREERERADTQYF. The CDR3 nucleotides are TGTGCCACCAGCAGAGAGGAGCGGGAGAGGGCAGATACGCAGTATTTT.

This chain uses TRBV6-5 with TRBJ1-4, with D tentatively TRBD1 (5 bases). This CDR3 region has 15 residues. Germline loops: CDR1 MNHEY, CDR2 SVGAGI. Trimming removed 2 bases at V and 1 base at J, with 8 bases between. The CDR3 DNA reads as TGTGCCAGCAGTTACGGGACGGGAACTAATGAAAAACTGTTTTTT. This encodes CASSYGTGTNEKLFF.

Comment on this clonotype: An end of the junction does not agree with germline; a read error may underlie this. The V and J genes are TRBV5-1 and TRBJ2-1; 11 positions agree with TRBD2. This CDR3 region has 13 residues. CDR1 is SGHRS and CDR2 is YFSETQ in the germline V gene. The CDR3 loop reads CVSKLAGDNEQFF. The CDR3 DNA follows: TGCGTCAGCAAACTAGCGGGAGACAATGAGCAGTTCTTC.

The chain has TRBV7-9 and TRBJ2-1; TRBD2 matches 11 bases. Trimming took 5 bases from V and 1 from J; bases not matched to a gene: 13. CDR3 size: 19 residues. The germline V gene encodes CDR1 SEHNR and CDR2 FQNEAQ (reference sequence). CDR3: CASSPFHSRLAGSYNEQFF. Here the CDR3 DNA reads TGTGCCAGCAGCCCCTTTCACTCCAGACTAGCGGGATCCTACAATGAGCAGTTCTTC.